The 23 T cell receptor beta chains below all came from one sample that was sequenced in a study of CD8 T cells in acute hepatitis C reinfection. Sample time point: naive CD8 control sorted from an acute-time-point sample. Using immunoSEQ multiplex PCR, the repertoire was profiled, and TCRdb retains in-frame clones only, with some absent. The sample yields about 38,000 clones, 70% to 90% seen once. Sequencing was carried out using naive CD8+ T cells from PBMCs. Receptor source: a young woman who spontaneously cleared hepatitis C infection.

The CDR3 loop reads CASSPWTSGNEQFF. For the CDR3, the DNA is TGTGCCAGCAGCCCTTGGACTAGCGGGAATGAGCAGTTCTTC. The V and J genes are TRBV7-8 and TRBJ2-1, with TRBD2 matching over 11 bases. CDR1 and CDR2 (germline): SGHVS, FQNEAQ. V trimming: 5 bases; J trimming: 7 bases; junction bases outside the gene matches: 4. This CDR3 spans 14 amino acids.

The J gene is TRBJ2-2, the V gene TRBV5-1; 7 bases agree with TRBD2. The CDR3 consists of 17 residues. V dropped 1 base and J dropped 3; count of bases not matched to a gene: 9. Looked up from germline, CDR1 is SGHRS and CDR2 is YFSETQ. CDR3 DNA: TGCGCCAGCAGCTTGTATATCGCGGGACTACACACCGGGGAGCTGTTTTTT. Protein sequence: CASSLYIAGLHTGELFF.

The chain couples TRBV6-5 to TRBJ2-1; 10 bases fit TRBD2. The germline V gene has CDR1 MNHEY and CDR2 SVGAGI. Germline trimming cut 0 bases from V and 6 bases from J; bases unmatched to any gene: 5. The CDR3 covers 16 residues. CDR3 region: CASSYSLAGVGNEQFF. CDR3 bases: TGTGCCAGCAGTTACTCCCTAGCGGGAGTTGGCAATGAGCAGTTCTTC.

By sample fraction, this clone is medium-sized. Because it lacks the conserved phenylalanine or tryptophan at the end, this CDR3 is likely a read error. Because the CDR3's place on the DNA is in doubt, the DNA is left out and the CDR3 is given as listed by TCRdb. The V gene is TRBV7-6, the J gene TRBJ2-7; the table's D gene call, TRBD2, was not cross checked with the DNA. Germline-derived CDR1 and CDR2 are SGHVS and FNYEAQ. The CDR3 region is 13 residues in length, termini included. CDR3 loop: CASSLASGLGYSL.

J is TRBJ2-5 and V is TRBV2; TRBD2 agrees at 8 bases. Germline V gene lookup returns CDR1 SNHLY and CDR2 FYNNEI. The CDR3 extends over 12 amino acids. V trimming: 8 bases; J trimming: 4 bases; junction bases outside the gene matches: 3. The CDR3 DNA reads TGTGCCAGCCTGGGACTAGGAGAGACCCAGTACTTC. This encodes CASLGLGETQYF.

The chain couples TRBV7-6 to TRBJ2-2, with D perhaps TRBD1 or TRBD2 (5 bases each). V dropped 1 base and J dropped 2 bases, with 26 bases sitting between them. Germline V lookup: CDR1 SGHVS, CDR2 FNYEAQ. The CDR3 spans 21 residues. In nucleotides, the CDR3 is TGTGCCAGCAGCTTAGATCTAGGGGACGATGCCCGATATCTCAACACCGGGGAGCTGTTTTTT. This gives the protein CASSLDLGDDARYLNTGELFF.

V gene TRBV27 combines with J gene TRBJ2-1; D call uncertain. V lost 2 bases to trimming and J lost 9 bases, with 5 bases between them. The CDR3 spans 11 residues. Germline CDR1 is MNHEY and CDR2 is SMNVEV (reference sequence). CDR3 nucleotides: TGTGCCAGCAGTTTACAGAGTGAGCAGTTCTTC. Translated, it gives CASSLQSEQFF.

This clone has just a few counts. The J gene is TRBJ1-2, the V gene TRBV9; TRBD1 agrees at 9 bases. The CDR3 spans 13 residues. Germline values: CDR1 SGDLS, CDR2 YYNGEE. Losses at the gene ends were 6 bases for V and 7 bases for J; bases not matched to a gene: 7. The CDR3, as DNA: TGTGCCAGCACCTTGACAGGGGGTGTTGGCTACACCTTC. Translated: CASTLTGGVGYTF.

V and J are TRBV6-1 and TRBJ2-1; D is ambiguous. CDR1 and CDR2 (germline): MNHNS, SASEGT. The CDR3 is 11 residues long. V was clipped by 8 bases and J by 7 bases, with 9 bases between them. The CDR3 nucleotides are TGTGCCAGCGGAATCGGTAATGAGCAGTTCTTC. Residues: CASGIGNEQFF.

CDR3 DNA sequence: TGTGCTAGTGGTTTGGTTCCCCGGGGGGATGAGCAGTTCTTC. It translates to CASGLVPRGDEQFF. The chain is built from TRBV12-5 and TRBJ2-1, with TRBD2 matching over 7 bases. V lost 0 bases, J lost 8 bases, and 4 bases stayed unmatched. The CDR3 has 14 amino acids. Germline CDR1 and CDR2: LGHNT and FRNRAP. The complete variable domain, with remaining parts taken from reference TRBV12-5 and TRBJ2-1, reads DARVTQTPRHKVTEMGQEVTMRCQPILGHNTVFWYRQTMMQGLELLAYFRNRAPLDDSGMPKDRFSAEMPDATLATLKIQPSEPRDSAVYFCASGLVPRGDEQFFGPGTRLTVL.

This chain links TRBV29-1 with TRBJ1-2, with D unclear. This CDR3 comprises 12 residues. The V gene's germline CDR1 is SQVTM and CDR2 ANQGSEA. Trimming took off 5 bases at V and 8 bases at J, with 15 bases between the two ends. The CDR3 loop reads CSVRAGRGGYTF. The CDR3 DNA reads TGCAGCGTTAGGGCGGGCAGAGGGGGCTACACCTTC.

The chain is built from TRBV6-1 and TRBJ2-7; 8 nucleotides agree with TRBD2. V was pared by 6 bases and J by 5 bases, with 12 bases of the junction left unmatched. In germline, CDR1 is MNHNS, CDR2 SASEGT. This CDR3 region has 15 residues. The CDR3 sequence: CASRVTGTRSHEQYF. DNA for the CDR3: TGTGCCAGCAGAGTTACCGGGACTAGAAGCCACGAGCAGTACTTC.

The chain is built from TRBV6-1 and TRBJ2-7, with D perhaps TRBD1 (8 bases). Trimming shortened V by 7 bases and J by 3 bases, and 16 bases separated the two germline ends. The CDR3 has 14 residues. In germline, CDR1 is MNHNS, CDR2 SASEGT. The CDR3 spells CASNKQGGIYEQYF. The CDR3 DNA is TGTGCCAGCAATAAACAGGGGGGGATCTACGAGCAGTACTTC.

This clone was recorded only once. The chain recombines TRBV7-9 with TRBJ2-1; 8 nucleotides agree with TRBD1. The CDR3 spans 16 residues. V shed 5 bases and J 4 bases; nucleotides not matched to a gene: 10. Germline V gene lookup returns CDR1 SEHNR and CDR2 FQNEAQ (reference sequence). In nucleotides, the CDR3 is TGTGCCAGCAGCCTAGTGCAGGGGGCCAGTTACAATGAGCAGTTCTTC. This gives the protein CASSLVQGASYNEQFF.

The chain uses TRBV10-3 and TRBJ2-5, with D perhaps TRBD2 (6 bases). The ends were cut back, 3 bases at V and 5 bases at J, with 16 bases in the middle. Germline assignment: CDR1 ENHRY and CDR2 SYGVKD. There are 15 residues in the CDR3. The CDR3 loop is CAISDPSTGDETQYF. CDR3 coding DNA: TGTGCCATCAGTGACCCCTCGACGGGGGATGAGACCCAGTACTTC.

CDR3 region: CASSSSSEYNEQFF. CDR3 sequence (DNA): TGTGCCAGCAGTTCCAGCTCAGAGTACAATGAGCAGTTCTTC. The chain is built from TRBV27 and TRBJ2-1; D not resolved. Germline CDR1 is MNHEY and CDR2 is SMNVEV (reference sequence). This CDR3 region has 14 residues. V shed 4 bases and J shed 4 bases, with 11 bases lying between them.

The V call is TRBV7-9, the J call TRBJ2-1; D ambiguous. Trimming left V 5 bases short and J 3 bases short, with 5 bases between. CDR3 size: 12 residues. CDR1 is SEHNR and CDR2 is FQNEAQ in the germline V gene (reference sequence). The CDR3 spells CASSPSYNEQFF. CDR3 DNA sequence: TGTGCCAGCAGCCCCAGCTACAATGAGCAGTTCTTC. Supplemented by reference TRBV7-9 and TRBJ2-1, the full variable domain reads DTGVSQNPRHKITKRGQNVTFRCDPISEHNRLYWYRQTLGQGPEFLTYFQNEAQLEKSRLLSDRFSAERPKGSFSTLEIQRTEQGDSAMYLCASSPSYNEQFFGPGTRLTVL.

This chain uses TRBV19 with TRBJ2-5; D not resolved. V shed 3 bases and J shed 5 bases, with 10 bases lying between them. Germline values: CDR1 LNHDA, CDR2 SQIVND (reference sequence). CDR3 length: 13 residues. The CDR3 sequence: CASSIPGHETQYF. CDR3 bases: TGTGCCAGTAGTATCCCAGGCCACGAGACCCAGTACTTC.

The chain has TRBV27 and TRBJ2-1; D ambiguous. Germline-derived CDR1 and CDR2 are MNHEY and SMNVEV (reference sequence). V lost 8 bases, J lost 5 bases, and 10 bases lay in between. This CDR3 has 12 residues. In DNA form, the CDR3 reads TGTGCCAGCGGACGGAAAAACAATGAGCAGTTCTTC. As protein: CASGRKNNEQFF.

CDR3 bases: TGCAGTGCTACTGAGGAGCAGTTCTTC. Protein sequence: CSATEEQFF. The V and J genes are TRBV20-1 and TRBJ2-1; D unclear. The CDR3 totals 9 residues. V was cut by 4 bases and J by 10 bases, with 5 bases left in between. Germline loops: CDR1 DFQATT, CDR2 SNEGSKA (reference sequence).

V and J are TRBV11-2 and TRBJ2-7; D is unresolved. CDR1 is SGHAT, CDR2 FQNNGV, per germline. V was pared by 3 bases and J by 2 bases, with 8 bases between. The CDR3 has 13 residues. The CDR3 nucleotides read TGTGCCAGCAGCTTTCAGCAAGCCTACGAGCAGTACTTC. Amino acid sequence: CASSFQQAYEQYF.

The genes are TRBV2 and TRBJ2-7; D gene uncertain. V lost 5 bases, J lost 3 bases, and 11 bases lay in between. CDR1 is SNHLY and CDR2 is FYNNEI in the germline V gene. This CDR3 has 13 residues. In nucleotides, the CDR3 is TGTGCCAGCAGTCAGACTGCATTCTACGAGCAGTACTTC. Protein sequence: CASSQTAFYEQYF.

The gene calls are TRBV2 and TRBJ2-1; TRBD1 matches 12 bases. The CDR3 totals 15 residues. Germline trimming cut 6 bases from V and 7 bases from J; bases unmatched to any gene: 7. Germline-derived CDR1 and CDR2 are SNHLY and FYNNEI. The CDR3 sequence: CASSEGQGAGNEQFF. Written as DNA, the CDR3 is TGTGCCAGCAGCGAGGGACAGGGGGCTGGTAATGAGCAGTTCTTC. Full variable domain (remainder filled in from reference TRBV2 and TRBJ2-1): EPEVTQTPSHQVTQMGQEVILRCVPISNHLYFYWYRQILGQKVEFLVSFYNNEISEKSEIFDDQFSVERPDGSNFTLKIRSTKLEDSAMYFCASSEGQGAGNEQFFGPGTRLTVL.